What follows is one T cell receptor beta chain and its context. What it binds is unknown. Expressed TCRB transcripts were sequenced, since all the RNA that had been isolated was reverse transcribed. Generated by immunoSEQ multiplex PCR, the TCRdb table keeps only in-frame clones and is missing some. The data show tens of thousands of clones, with around 50% seen just once and 2.6% held by the top ten. The sample originates from a study of beta chain features in type 1 diabetes. General study points: Patients with Type 1 diabetes showed moderately but significantly shorter TCRB CDR3s in all four CD4+ subsets.

The CDR3 is 22 residues long. Germline loops: CDR1 MGHRA, CDR2 YSYEKL. With V trimmed by 3 bases and J by 0 bases, 19 bases remained unmatched. Specimen: Tregs from blood. The chain joins TRBV4-1 to TRBJ2-5, with 13 bases fitting TRBD2. The source of this sequence is a woman in her thirties or forties with type 1 diabetes. The CDR3 DNA follows: TGCGCCAGCAGCCAGAAAAGGGCAAGCGGACTAGCGGGGGCCGGGGACCAAGAGACCCAGTACTTC. It codes for CASSQKRASGLAGAGDQETQYF.